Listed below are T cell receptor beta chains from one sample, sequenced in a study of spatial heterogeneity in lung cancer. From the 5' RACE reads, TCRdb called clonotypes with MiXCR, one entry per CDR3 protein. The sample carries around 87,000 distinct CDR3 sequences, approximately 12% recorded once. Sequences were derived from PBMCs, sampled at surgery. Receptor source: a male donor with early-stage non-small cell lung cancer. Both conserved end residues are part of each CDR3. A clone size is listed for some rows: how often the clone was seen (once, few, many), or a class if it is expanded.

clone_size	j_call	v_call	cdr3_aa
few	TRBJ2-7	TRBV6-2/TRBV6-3	CASSLGTGMGHEQYF
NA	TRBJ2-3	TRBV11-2	CASSSSSGTDTQYF
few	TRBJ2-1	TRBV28	CASNPPGGGLLLNEQFF
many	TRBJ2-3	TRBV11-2	CASSLDLTDTQYF
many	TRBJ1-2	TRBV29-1	CSVEQGDGYGYTF
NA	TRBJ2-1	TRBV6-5	CASRKEQGAYNEQFF
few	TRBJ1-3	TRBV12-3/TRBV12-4	CASSLREPGNTIYF
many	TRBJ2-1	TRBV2	CASKGLGGSYNEQFF
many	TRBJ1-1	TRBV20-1	CSADTANTEAFF
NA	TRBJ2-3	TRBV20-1	CSAGPGTSTDTQYF
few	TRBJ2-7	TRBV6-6	CASSYSGGLSYEQYF
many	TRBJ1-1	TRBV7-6	CASSADQAYTEAFF
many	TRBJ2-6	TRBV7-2	CASSSRQGQSGANVLTF
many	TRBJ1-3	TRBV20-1	CSARDPGMSNTIYF
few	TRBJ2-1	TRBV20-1	CSARDLIGGNEQFF
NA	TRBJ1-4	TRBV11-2	CASSLRPNEKLFF
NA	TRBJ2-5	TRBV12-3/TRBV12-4	CASSKESLTQYF
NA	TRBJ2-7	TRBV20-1	CSGRQAYEQYF
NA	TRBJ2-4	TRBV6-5	CASSELPRTAKNIQYF
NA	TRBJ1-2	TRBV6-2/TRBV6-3	CASSPLRGGAGYGYTF
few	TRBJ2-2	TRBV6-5	CASGSRTGELFF
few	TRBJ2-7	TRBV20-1	CSAVLAGAYEQYF
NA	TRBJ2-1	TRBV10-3	CAISELNSVLDEQFF
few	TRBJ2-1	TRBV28	CASSSTSGSRYNEQFF
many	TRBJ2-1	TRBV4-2	CASSQLIAGNEQFF
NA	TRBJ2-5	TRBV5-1	CASSPRTSGREETQYF
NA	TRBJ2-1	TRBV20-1	CSARDNRRGNEQFF
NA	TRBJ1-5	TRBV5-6	CASSHREFNQPQHF
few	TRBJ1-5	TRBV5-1	CASSLGTGGQPQHF
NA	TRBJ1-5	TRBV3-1	CASSSGQGNNQPQHF
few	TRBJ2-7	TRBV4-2	CASSQGHGAIEQYF
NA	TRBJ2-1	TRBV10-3	CAIGGDRGLDEQFF
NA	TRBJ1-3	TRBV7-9	CASSPGQGAFSGNTIYF
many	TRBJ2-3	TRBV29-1	CSVAGVPGLAGFTDTQYF
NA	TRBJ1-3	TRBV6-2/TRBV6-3	CASSGQGRNSGYTIYF
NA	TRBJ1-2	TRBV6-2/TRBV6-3	CASSYDPDYGYTF
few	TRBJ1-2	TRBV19	CASSRSRDWNYGYTF
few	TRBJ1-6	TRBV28	CASSSDRGNNSPLHF
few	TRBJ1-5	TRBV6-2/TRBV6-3	CASSYGQAPGNQPQHF
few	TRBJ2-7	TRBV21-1	CASSPRQYF
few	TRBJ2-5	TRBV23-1	CASSHSVETQYF
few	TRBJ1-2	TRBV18	CASSLPVRGYGYTF
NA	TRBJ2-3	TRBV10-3	CAIGRTSGLSSTDTQYF
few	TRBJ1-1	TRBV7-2	CASSFRGFDTEAFF
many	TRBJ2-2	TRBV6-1	CASSEAGTVRVTGELFF
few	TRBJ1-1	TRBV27	CASSLSPMDRGRVEAFF
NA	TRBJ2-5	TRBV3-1	CASSQDGQRRMETQYF
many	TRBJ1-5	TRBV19	CASGGGANQPQHF
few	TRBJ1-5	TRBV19	CASRSGAAGQPQHF